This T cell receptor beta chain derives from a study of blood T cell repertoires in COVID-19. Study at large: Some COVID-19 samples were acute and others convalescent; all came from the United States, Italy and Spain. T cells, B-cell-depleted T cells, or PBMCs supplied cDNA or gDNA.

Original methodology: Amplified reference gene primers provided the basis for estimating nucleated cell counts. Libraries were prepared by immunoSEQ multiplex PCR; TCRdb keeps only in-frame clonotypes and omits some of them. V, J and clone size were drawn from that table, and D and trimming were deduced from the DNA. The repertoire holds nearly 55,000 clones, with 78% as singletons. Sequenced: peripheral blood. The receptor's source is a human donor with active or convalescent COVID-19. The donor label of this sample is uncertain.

DNA of the CDR3: TGTGCCAGCAGCTTCGACAGGGGGCGAGCTGAAGCTTTCTTT. This codes for CASSFDRGRAEAFF. V usage is TRBV3-1 (or the pseudogene TRBV3-2) and J usage is TRBJ1-1; 10 nucleotides align to TRBD1. Unmatched junction bases numbered 6, after V lost 5 bases and J lost 6 bases. This CDR3 region has 14 residues. Germline values: CDR1 LGHDT, CDR2 YNNKEL (reference sequence).